This T cell receptor (beta chain) emerged from a study of blood T cell repertoires in COVID-19. Study summary: Samples representing acute and convalescent COVID-19 were sourced from the United States, Italy and Spain.

There are 15 residues in the CDR3. Germline V gene sequence: CDR1 SQVTM, CDR2 ANQGSEA. Trimming removed 1 base from V and 1 base from J; junction bases left unmatched: 7. Methods used by the authors: Amplification from reference gene primers served as the basis for estimated nucleated cell counts. Clones were sequenced by immunoSEQ multiplex PCR, and TCRdb holds only the in-frame ones, with some missing. D and trimming were read from the DNA, whereas the V and J calls and clone size are those reported in that table. The table lists some 320,000 clones, over 90% of them singletons. The rearrangement links TRBV29-1 to TRBJ2-7, with TRBD2 matching 7 bases. The source is a woman in her twenties or thirties who had been exposed to COVID-19. Material: PBMCs or T cells enriched from blood (not recorded which). The CDR3 DNA is TGCAGCGTTGAAGGGAGTGGGCGGGGGTCCTACGAGCAGTACTTC. It yields the protein CSVEGSGRGSYEQYF.